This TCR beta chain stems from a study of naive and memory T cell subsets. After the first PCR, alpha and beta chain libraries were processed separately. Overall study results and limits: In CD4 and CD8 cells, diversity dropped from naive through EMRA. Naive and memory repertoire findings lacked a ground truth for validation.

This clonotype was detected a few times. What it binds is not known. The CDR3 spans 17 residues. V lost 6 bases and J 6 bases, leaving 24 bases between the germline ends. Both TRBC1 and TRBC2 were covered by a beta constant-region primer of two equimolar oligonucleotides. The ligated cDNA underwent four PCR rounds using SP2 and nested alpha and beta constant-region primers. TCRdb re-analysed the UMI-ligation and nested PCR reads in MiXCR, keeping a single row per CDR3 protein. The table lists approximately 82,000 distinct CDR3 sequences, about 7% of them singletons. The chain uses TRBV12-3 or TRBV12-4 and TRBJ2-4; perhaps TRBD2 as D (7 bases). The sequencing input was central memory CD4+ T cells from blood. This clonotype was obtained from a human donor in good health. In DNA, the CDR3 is TGTGCCAGCAGCCCCCCTCAGGGGCGGGAGAGGGGAAACATTCAGTACTTC. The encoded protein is CASSPPQGRERGNIQYF.